Listed below are T cell receptor beta chains from one sample, sequenced in a study of long-term antiretroviral therapy in people with HIV. Method: immunoSEQ multiplex PCR; TCRdb's copy keeps in-frame clones and lacks some. The sample lists 20,000 to 30,000 clones; 70% to 90% were seen once. The sample here was unsorted PBMCs, taken 1.9 years after starting antiretroviral therapy. Every receptor here comes from a woman in her 30s with HIV. CDR3s include the opening cysteine and the closing phenylalanine or tryptophan.

v_call cdr3_aa
TRBV4-1 CASSQEVSGLGRGTDTQYF
TRBV28 CASRTGWVSEQYF
TRBV2 CASSGQGGAEAFF
TRBV2 CASVEKYEQYF
TRBV27 CASSLDLNLRTQYF
TRBV10-3 CAITTPEGLATGELFF
TRBV4-1 CASSQVFYKLSGNTIYF
TRBV7-3 CASDPTSGVGGHNEQFF
TRBV10-3 CAITNGYNQPQHF
TRBV5-1 CASSFLQGLNTEAFF
TRBV9 CASSPTDRGLNGYTF
TRBV18 CASSPNPHRDIGNYGYTF
TRBV18 CASRIGAADTQYF
TRBV7-2 CASSLTGTDTGELFF
TRBV5-6 CASSWGQGRTDTQYF
TRBV29-1 CSVGDRGWRNTIYF
TRBV18 CASSLSPGRTSGSSGNTIYF
TRBV4-1 CASSQGQGTEKLFF
TRBV30 CAWGGQVKNIQYF
TRBV6-1 CASSDLFGGLYGYTF
TRBV27 CASSLGTAMNTEAFF
TRBV27 CASSWGGGASKNIQYF
TRBV7-2 CASSLGKSVTEAFF
TRBV5-1 CASSLEGSRPELFF
TRBV10-3 CAISEFEGYTGEQFF
TRBV27 CASSLFSPGEKLFF
TRBV15 CATGLYNEQFF
TRBV5-8 CASLTVTGPPPESYGYTF
TRBV10-3 CAITPDRVSSYYGYTF
TRBV2 CASKYLLGSPLHF
TRBV7-8 CASSSGGSGTQYF
TRBV25-1 CASSGLGGAPYYGYTF
TRBV19 CASSGDRALHGYTF
TRBV19 CASSLTTGATYEQYF
TRBV7-3 CASSLTLPGTALPQYF